The present TCR beta chain was sequenced within a study of cytomegalovirus exposure and HLA in healthy donors. Trimming shortened V by 5 bases and J by 4 bases, and 15 bases separated the two germline ends. CDR3 length: 14 amino acids. CDR1 WSHSY and CDR2 SAAADI come from the germline V gene. The PCR had 60 Vbeta and 13 Jbeta primers. Assay used: immunoSEQ multiplex PCR; TCRdb lists only in-frame clones, some missing. This sample's clone table lists tens of thousands of clones. This TCR derives from a female donor in good health and CMV-seronegative. The source material was PBMCs. This chain uses TRBV10-2 with TRBJ2-7; TRBD2 is a possible D gene (6 bases). CDR3 region: CASSLGVRGYEQYF. The CDR3 DNA follows: TGCGCCAGCAGTCTCGGTGTGCGGGGATACGAGCAGTACTTC.